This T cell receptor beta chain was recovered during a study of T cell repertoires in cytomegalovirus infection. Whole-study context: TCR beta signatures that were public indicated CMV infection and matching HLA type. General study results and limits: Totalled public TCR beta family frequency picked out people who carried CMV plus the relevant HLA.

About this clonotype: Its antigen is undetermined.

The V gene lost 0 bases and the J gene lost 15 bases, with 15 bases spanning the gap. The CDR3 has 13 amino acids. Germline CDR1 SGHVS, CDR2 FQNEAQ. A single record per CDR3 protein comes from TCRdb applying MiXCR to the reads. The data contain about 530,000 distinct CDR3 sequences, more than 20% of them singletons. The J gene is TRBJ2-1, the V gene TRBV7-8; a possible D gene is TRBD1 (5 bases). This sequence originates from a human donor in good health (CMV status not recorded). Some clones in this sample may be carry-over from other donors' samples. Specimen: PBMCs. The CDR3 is CASSLALGQWGFF. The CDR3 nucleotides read TGTGCCAGCAGCTTAGCCCTGGGGCAATGGGGGTTCTTC.